Presented here are 7 T cell receptor beta chains from one specimen sequenced in a study of beta chain features in type 1 diabetes. The study's findings and limits: All four CD4+ subsets from Type 1 diabetes patients carried moderately but significantly shorter TCRB CDR3s.

As every portion of the isolated RNA was reverse transcribed, the sequencing read expressed TCRB transcripts. TCRdb keeps only in-frame clones here, not all; method: immunoSEQ multiplex PCR. Of about 700,000 clones detected, 13% appear once; the ten largest clones hold approximately 0.022%. For these TCRs, the target antigens are not known. The material sequenced was naive CD4+ T cells from blood. Receptors were obtained from a man aged 18 to 35 with type 1 diabetes.

The chain uses TRBV10-3 and TRBJ1-1; D possibly corresponds to TRBD1 (6 bases). V lost 6 bases and J 4 bases, leaving 18 bases between the germline ends. This CDR3 spans 15 amino acids. Per germline, CDR1 ENHRY and CDR2 SYGVKD. CDR3 nucleotides: TGTGCCATCAGCGACGAACAGGGTATTTCCACTGAAGCTTTCTTT. This translates into CAISDEQGISTEAFF.

The chain is built from TRBV6-1 and TRBJ2-7; D may match TRBD1 or TRBD2 (6 bases each). V was shortened by 5 bases and J by 6 bases, with 20 bases between the two germline ends. Germline CDR1 reads MNHNS; CDR2 reads SASEGT. This CDR3 comprises 15 residues. CDR3 residues: CASSRRDTPRGEQYF. In DNA, the CDR3 is TGTGCCAGCAGTCGGCGGGACACTCCTCGGGGCGAGCAGTACTTC.

This clone was detected a few times. The V and J genes are TRBV11-3 and TRBJ2-2, with a tentative D call TRBD2 (5 bases). The CDR3 has 16 amino acids. The V end lost 0 bases, the J end lost 8 bases, and 16 bases lay between the germline ends. Germline loops: CDR1 SGHNT, CDR2 YENEEA. The CDR3 sequence: CASSLDGEVPGGELFF. CDR3 nucleotide sequence: TGTGCCAGCAGCTTAGATGGAGAAGTGCCGGGAGGGGAGCTGTTTTTT.

The chain joins TRBV30 to TRBJ1-1, with TRBD1 matching 8 bases. Unmatched junction bases numbered 5, after V lost 4 bases and J lost 4 bases. The germline V gene encodes CDR1 GTSNPN and CDR2 SVGIG (reference sequence). CDR3 length equals 13 residues. CDR3 sequence reads: CAWNPQGGTEAFF. The CDR3, as DNA: TGTGCCTGGAATCCACAGGGGGGCACTGAAGCTTTCTTT.

CDR3 protein: CASSTSAGLAASEQYF. The CDR3 DNA reads as TGCGCCAGCAGCACCTCCGCCGGACTAGCGGCTAGCGAGCAGTACTTC. The chain combines TRBV5-1 with TRBJ2-7, with 10 bases identical to TRBD2. V was pared by 4 bases and J by 6 bases, with 13 bases of the junction left unmatched. CDR1 SGHRS and CDR2 YFSETQ come from the germline V gene. The CDR3 sequence is 16 residues long.

Here the CDR3 reads CAIAGLQTSTDTQYF. CDR3 DNA: TGTGCCATCGCGGGACTTCAAACTAGCACAGATACGCAGTATTTT. The genes are TRBV10-3 and TRBJ2-3, with D tentatively TRBD2 (6 bases). The CDR3 length is 15 residues. Between the trimmed V and J ends, which lost 8 bases and 0 bases, there was a span of 15 bases. Germline assignment: CDR1 ENHRY and CDR2 SYGVKD.

This clone was observed a handful of times. The rearrangement uses TRBV10-1 and TRBJ2-3, with 12 bases that match TRBD2. This CDR3 contains 15 residues. J lost 5 bases, V lost 3 bases, and 3 bases had no gene match. CDR1 is WNHNN, CDR2 SYGVQD, per germline (reference sequence). The CDR3 reads CASSDPTSGRDTQYF. CDR3 DNA: TGCGCCAGCAGTGACCCGACTAGCGGGAGAGATACGCAGTATTTT.